This T cell receptor (beta chain) was obtained from a study of beta chain features in type 1 diabetes. This clone has a handful of counts. The antigen remains undetermined. Study-wide results and limits: Cells that show high TCR expression could be over-represented by cDNA sequencing. All four CD4+ subsets of Type 1 diabetes patients contained TCRB CDR3s that were moderately but significantly shorter. For patients, the naive, central memory and Treg TCRB repertoires appeared more alike than for healthy donors.

Germline loops: CDR1 KGHSH, CDR2 LQKENI. CDR3 length: 14 residues. Trimming took off 4 bases at V and 2 bases at J, with 12 bases between the two ends. Expressed TCRB transcripts were sequenced because the entire RNA isolate underwent reverse transcription. Sequencing used immunoSEQ multiplex PCR; TCRdb keeps in-frame clones, though not all of them. The sample holds hundreds of thousands of clones, roughly 13% seen once. The receptor's source is a man between 18 and 35 years old with type 1 diabetes. The chain joins TRBV18 to TRBJ2-7; a weak D match, TRBD1 (7 bases). Sequencing used naive CD4+ T cells from blood. The CDR3 DNA sequence: TGTGCCAGCTCACGCGGGACAGAGACCTACGAGCAGTACTTC. Translated, it gives CASSRGTETYEQYF.